These 6 T cell receptor beta chains share one sample of origin, sequenced in a study of T cell responses to AZD1222 COVID-19 vaccine. The protocol was immunoSEQ multiplex PCR, while the TCRdb copy is restricted to in-frame clones and leaves out a portion. The table has approximately 100,000 clones, about nine tenths seen once; the top ten hold 1% to 1.5%. Sequences were derived from peripheral blood, sampled on day 0 of AZD1222 vaccination. These receptors came from an adult in good health.

The V call is TRBV7-2, the J call TRBJ2-7; 7 positions agree with TRBD2. Trimming removed 5 bases from V and 0 bases from J; junction bases left unmatched: 7. This CDR3 spans 15 amino acids. Germline-derived CDR1 and CDR2 are SGHTA and FQGNSA. The CDR3 is CASSPPGGFSYEQYF. The CDR3 nucleotides are TGTGCCAGCAGCCCGCCCGGGGGGTTCTCCTACGAGCAGTACTTC.

V usage is TRBV5-1 and J usage is TRBJ1-2, with D tentatively TRBD1 (5 bases). Germline CDR1 and CDR2: SGHRS and YFSETQ. Trimming pared 5 bases from V and 4 bases from J, leaving 9 bases between. This CDR3 comprises 12 residues. CDR3 sequence (DNA): TGCGCCAGCAGGGGGCAGCTCTATGGCTACACCTTC. It is translated as CASRGQLYGYTF.

This clone came up once. This CDR3 reads CASSDSPGPRDGQPQHF. For the CDR3, the DNA is TGTGCCAGCAGTGACTCTCCGGGACCGAGGGACGGTCAGCCCCAGCATTTT. V usage is TRBV6-4 and J usage is TRBJ1-5; D might be TRBD1 (5 bases). Trimming took 0 bases from V and 6 from J, leaving 18 bases between them. The V gene's germline CDR1 is MRHNA and CDR2 SNTAGT. The CDR3 runs 17 residues.

The rearrangement uses TRBV10-3 and TRBJ1-1; tentatively, D is TRBD1 (5 bases). Per germline, CDR1 ENHRY and CDR2 SYGVKD. This CDR3 has 14 residues. The V end lost 1 base, the J end lost 6 bases, and 12 bases lay between the germline ends. The CDR3 region is CAISELRGLAEAFF. CDR3 DNA sequence: TGTGCCATCAGTGAGTTGAGGGGTTTGGCTGAAGCTTTCTTT.

V usage is TRBV9 and J usage is TRBJ2-4; 12 bases agree with TRBD2. J gave up 6 bases and V 0 bases, and 7 bases lay outside the gene matches. The length of the CDR3 is 17 residues. Looked up from germline, CDR1 is SGDLS and CDR2 is YYNGEE. CDR3 sequence: CASSVDPLAGGPNIQYF. In DNA, the CDR3 is TGTGCCAGCAGCGTAGACCCCCTAGCGGGGGGGCCAAACATTCAGTACTTC.

The count of this clone is one. This sequence joins TRBV6-5 and TRBJ2-7, with 7 nucleotides matching TRBD1. The CDR3 is made up of 12 amino acids. The ends lost 10 bases at V and 3 bases at J; junction bases unmatched: 6. CDR1 and CDR2 from the germline V gene are MNHEY and SVGAGI. CDR3 nucleotides: TGTGCCACAAAGGGGACAGACTACGAGCAGTACTTC. It specifies CATKGTDYEQYF.